The 13 T cell receptor beta chains presented below share a single source sample, sequenced in a study of T cell responses to AZD1222 COVID-19 vaccine. Measured with immunoSEQ multiplex PCR; TCRdb has only the in-frame clones, and not every one. Found here are approximately 150,000 clones, about 91% of them singletons; the top ten hold about 1%. The sample consisted of peripheral blood, taken 28 days after the second AZD1222 dose. These receptors all come from an adult who received the AZD1222 COVID-19 vaccine.

The chain uses TRBV19 and TRBJ1-2; TRBD1 aligns across 7 bases. The CDR3 sequence is 15 residues long. The germline CDR1 and CDR2 sequences are LNHDA and SQIVND (reference sequence). V was pared by 0 bases and J by 7 bases, with 8 bases of the junction left unmatched. The CDR3 protein is CASSIDNRGRFGYTF. DNA for the CDR3: TGTGCCAGTAGTATAGATAATAGGGGGCGCTTTGGCTACACCTTC. Filled out from reference TRBV19 and TRBJ1-2, the complete variable domain reads DGGITQSPKYLFRKEGQNVTLSCEQNLNHDAMYWYRQDPGQGLRLIYYSQIVNDFQKGDIAEGYSVSREKKESFPLTVTSAQKNPTAFYLCASSIDNRGRFGYTFGSGTRLTVV.

This clone was found once. The V call is TRBV2, the J call TRBJ2-3; D is undetermined. The germline V gene has CDR1 SNHLY and CDR2 FYNNEI. This CDR3 has 17 amino acids. Trimming left V 3 bases short and J 2 bases short, with 18 bases between. The CDR3 sequence: CASSDRAGRPFTDTQYF. CDR3 in DNA: TGTGCCAGCAGTGATCGGGCAGGACGACCTTTCACAGATACGCAGTATTTT.

The chain recombines TRBV18 with TRBJ1-5; 7 nucleotides match TRBD1. The CDR3 length is 14 residues. CDR1 and CDR2 (germline): KGHSH, LQKENI. V was clipped by 5 bases and J by 5 bases; unmatched bases: 6. The DNA of the CDR3 is TGTGCCAGCTCAGAACAGGGGTGGGATCAGCCCCAGCATTTT. Amino acid sequence: CASSEQGWDQPQHF. Full variable domain (missing parts from reference TRBV18 and TRBJ1-5): NAGVMQNPRHLVRRRGQEARLRCSPMKGHSHVYWYRQLPEEGLKFMVYLQKENIIDESGMPKERFSAEFPKEGPSILRIQQVVRGDSAAYFCASSEQGWDQPQHFGDGTRLSIL.

The chain has TRBV4-1 and TRBJ2-7; 9 bases line up with TRBD2. J lost 7 bases, V lost 0 bases, and 13 bases had no gene match. This CDR3 has 17 residues. Germline V gene sequence: CDR1 MGHRA, CDR2 YSYEKL. DNA for the CDR3: TGCGCCAGCAGCCAAGAGCTGGGGCTAGCGGGGAGGGGGGAGCAGTACTTC. Translated, it gives CASSQELGLAGRGEQYF.

The chain joins TRBV20-1 to TRBJ1-1, with D possibly matching TRBD1 (5 bases). This CDR3 is built from 13 residues. Trimming left V 3 bases short and J 5 bases short, with 13 bases between. Germline CDR1 reads DFQATT; CDR2 reads SNEGSKA (reference sequence). The chain's CDR3 is CSASKGARTEAFF. CDR3 DNA sequence: TGCAGTGCTAGTAAAGGGGCGCGGACTGAAGCTTTCTTT.

This chain connects TRBV5-1 to TRBJ1-3; 9 bases match TRBD1. Germline values: CDR1 SGHRS, CDR2 YFSETQ. The CDR3 is 13 amino acids. V shed 4 bases, J shed 7 bases, and the junction held 3 bases outside the gene matches. CDR3 bases: TGCGCCAGCAGCACTGGACAGGGGAACACCATATATTTT. Translated: CASSTGQGNTIYF.

This chain connects TRBV5-1 to TRBJ2-5, with TRBD2 identical over 15 bases. CDR3 length: 16 amino acids. Germline trimming cut 2 bases from V and 5 bases from J; bases unmatched to any gene: 4. Germline V gene sequence: CDR1 SGHRS, CDR2 YFSETQ. The CDR3 coding sequence is TGCGCCAGCAGCTTCGGACTAGCGGGGGGGCTGGAGACCCAGTACTTC. Protein product: CASSFGLAGGLETQYF.

The chain carries TRBV12-3 or TRBV12-4 and TRBJ1-2; D is unresolved. V was shortened by 7 bases and J by 7 bases, with 10 bases between the two germline ends. The CDR3 is 11 amino acids. CDR3 residues: CASTTSVGYTF. The CDR3 DNA reads TGTGCCAGCACCACCAGCGTTGGCTACACCTTC.

The rearrangement links TRBV7-9 to TRBJ2-1; 11 bases map to TRBD2. The CDR3 sequence is 17 residues long. Germline V gene sequence: CDR1 SEHNR, CDR2 FQNEAQ (reference sequence). V gave up 4 bases and J gave up 5 bases; unmatched junction bases: 10. CDR3 DNA sequence: TGTGCCAGCAGCTCCAAAATGATAGCGGGGGGGAACAATGAGCAGTTCTTC. Translated, it gives CASSSKMIAGGNNEQFF.

The J gene is TRBJ2-1, the V gene TRBV2; D is unclear. V was cut by 4 bases and J by 15 bases, with 13 bases left in between. CDR1 SNHLY and CDR2 FYNNEI come from the germline V gene. The CDR3 runs 11 residues. The CDR3 DNA reads as TGTGCCAGCAGTGTGTACAATGTTGGGTTCTTC. Translation gives CASSVYNVGFF.

The chain uses TRBV6-5 and TRBJ2-5, with no clear D. The CDR3 has 13 residues. Germline-derived CDR1 and CDR2 are MNHEY and SVGAGI. The germline V and J ends were trimmed by 5 bases and 5 bases, with 12 bases remaining between them. This CDR3 reads CASSIFGGETQYF. CDR3 sequence (DNA): TGTGCCAGCAGTATCTTTGGTGGGGAGACCCAGTACTTC.

Only a few counts were recorded for this clone. The genes are TRBV27 and TRBJ2-2; D remains unclear. V lost 6 bases and J lost 5, with 7 bases in between. The germline V gene encodes CDR1 MNHEY and CDR2 SMNVEV (reference sequence). The CDR3 consists of 12 residues. CDR3 amino acids: CASRQETGELFF. The CDR3 DNA reads as TGTGCCAGCAGACAAGAGACCGGGGAGCTGTTTTTT.

The gene calls are TRBV6-5 and TRBJ1-2; 7 bases line up with TRBD1. The CDR3 has 16 residues. Germline trimming cut 2 bases from V and 5 bases from J; bases unmatched to any gene: 11. Germline V gene sequence: CDR1 MNHEY, CDR2 SVGAGI. The CDR3 protein is CASSYRPRTGQYGYTF. CDR3 nucleotides: TGTGCCAGCAGTTACCGCCCCCGGACAGGTCAATATGGCTACACCTTC.